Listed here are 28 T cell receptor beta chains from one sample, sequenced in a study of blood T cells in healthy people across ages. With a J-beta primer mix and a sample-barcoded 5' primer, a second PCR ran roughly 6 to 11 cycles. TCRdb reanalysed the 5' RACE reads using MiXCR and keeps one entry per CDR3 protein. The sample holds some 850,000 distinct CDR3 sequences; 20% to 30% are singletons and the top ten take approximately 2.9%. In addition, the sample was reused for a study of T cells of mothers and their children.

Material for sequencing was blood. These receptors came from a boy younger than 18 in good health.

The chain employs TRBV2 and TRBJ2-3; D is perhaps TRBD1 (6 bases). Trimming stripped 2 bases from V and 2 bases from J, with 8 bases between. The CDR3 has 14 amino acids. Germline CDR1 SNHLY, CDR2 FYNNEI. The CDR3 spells CASSEQGPTDTQYF. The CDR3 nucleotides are TGTGCCAGCAGTGAACAGGGGCCCACAGATACGCAGTATTTT.

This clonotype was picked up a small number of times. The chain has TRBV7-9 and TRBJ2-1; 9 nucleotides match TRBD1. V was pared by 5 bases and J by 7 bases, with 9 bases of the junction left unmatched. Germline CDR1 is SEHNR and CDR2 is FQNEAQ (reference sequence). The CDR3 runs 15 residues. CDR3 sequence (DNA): TGTGCCAGCAGCGCCCCCGGGACAGGGTGGAATGAGCAGTTCTTC. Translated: CASSAPGTGWNEQFF.

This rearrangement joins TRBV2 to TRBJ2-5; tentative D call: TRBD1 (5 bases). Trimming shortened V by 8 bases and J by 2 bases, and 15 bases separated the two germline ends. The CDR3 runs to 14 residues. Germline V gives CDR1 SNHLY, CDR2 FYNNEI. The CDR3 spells CASRLLQGQETQYF. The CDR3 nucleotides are TGTGCCAGCCGCTTGTTGCAGGGTCAAGAGACCCAGTACTTC.

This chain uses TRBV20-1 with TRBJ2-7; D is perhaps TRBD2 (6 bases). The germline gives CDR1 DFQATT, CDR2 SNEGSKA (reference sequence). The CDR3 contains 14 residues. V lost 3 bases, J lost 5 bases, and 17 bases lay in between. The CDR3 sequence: CSASSGDLLDEQYF. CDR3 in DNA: TGCAGTGCTAGTTCGGGGGACCTACTTGACGAGCAGTACTTC.

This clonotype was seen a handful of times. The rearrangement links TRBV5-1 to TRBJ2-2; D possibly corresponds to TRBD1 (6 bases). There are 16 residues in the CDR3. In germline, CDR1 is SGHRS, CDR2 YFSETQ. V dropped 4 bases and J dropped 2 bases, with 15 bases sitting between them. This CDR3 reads CASSPYRGSNTGELFF. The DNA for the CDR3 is TGCGCCAGCAGCCCATATAGGGGGTCAAACACCGGGGAGCTGTTTTTT.

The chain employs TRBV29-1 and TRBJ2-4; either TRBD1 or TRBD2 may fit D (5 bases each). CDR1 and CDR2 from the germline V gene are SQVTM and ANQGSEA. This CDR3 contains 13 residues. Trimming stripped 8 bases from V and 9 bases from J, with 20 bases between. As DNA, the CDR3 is TGCAGCTCACGTCCAGGGTCAGAGGGCATTCAGTACTTC. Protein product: CSSRPGSEGIQYF.

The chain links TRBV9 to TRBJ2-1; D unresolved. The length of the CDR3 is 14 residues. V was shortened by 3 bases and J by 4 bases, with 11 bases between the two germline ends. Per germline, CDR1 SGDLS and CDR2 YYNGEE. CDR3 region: CASSGPAAYNEQFF. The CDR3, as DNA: TGTGCCAGCAGCGGGCCCGCGGCATACAATGAGCAGTTCTTC.

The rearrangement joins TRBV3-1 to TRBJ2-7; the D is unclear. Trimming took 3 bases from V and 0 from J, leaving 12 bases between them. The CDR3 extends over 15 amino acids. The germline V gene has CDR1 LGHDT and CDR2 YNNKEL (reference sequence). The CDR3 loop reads CASSHRHLTSYEQYF. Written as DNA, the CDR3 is TGTGCCAGCAGCCATCGACATCTCACCTCCTACGAGCAGTACTTC.

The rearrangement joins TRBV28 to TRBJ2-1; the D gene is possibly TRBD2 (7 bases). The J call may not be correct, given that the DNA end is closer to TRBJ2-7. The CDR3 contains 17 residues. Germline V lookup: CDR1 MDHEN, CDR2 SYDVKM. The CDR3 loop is CASSLSAKGGRPYEQYF. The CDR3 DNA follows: TGTGCCAGCAGTCTATCAGCTAAGGGGGGGAGGCCCTACGAGCAGTACTTC.

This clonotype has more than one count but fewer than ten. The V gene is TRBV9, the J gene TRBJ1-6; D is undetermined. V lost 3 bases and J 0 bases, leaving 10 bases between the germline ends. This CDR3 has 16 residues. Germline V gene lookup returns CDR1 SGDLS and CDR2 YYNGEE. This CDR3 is CASSGGLSSYNSPLHF. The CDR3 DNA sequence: TGTGCCAGCAGCGGTGGGCTGAGCTCCTATAATTCACCCCTCCACTTT.

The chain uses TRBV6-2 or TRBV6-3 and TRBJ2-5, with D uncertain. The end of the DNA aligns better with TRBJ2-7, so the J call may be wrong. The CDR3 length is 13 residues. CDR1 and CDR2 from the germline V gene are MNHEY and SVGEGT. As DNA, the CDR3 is TGTGCCAGCAGCATCGGCATAGGAAGCGAGCAGTACTTC. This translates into CASSIGIGSEQYF.

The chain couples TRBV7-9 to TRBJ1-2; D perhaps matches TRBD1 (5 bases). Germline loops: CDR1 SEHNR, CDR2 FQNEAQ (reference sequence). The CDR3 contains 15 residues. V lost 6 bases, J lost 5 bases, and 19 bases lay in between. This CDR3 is CASRVSGTGGYGYTF. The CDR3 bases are TGTGCCAGCAGAGTTTCCGGCACCGGGGGATATGGCTACACCTTC.

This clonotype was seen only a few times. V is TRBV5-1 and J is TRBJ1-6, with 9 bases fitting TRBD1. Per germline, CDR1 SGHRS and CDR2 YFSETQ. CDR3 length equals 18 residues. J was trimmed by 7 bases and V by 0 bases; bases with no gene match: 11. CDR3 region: CASSLGDPGQGSNSPLHF. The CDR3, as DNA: TGCGCCAGCAGCTTGGGGGACCCCGGACAGGGGTCGAATTCACCCCTCCACTTT.

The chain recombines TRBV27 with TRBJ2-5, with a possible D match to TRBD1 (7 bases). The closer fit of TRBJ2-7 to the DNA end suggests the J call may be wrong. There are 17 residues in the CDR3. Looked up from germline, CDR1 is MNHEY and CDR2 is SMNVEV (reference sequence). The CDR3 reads CASSNTRQGQRGYEQYF. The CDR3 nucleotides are TGTGCCAGCAGTAATACTCGACAGGGACAACGGGGGTACGAGCAGTACTTC.

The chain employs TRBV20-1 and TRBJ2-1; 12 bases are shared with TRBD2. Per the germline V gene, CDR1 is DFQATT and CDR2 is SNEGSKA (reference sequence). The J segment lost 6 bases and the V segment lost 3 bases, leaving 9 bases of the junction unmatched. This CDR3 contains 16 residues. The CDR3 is CSARPRLAGATNEQFF. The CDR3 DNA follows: TGCAGTGCTAGGCCGAGACTAGCGGGGGCGACCAATGAGCAGTTCTTC.

The CDR3 loop reads CASSTRRAGGLTEQFF. In DNA form, the CDR3 reads TGCGCCAGCAGCACCCGTAGAGCGGGGGGGCTGACTGAGCAGTTCTTC. This chain joins TRBV5-1 and TRBJ2-1; TRBD2 aligns across 10 bases. The CDR3 length is 16 residues. Losses at the gene ends were 4 bases for V and 9 bases for J; bases not matched to a gene: 13. Germline V CDR1 and CDR2: SGHRS, YFSETQ.

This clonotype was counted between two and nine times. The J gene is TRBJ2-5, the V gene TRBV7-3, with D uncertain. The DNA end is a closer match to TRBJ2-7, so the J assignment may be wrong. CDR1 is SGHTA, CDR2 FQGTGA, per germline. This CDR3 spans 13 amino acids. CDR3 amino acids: CASSLTDHYEQYF. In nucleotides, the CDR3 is TGTGCCAGCAGCTTAACGGACCACTACGAGCAGTACTTC.

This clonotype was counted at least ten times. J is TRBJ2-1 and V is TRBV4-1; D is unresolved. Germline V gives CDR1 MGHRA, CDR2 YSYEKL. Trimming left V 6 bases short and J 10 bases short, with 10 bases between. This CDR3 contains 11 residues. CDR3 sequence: CASSGRVEQFF. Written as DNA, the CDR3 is TGCGCCAGCAGTGGACGGGTAGAGCAGTTCTTC.

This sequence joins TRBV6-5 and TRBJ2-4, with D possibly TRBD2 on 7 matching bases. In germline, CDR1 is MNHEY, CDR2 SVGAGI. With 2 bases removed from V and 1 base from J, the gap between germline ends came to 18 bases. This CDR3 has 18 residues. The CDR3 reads CASSYPQGRGAAKNIQYF. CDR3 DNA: TGTGCCAGCAGTTACCCTCAGGGACGGGGGGCGGCCAAAAACATTCAGTACTTC.

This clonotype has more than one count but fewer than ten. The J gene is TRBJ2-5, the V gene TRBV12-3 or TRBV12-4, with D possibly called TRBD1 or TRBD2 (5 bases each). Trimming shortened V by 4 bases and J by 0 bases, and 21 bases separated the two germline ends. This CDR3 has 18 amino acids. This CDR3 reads CASSSDGTRVGYQETQYF. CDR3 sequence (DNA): TGTGCCAGCAGTTCCGACGGGACCCGCGTGGGGTACCAAGAGACCCAGTACTTC.

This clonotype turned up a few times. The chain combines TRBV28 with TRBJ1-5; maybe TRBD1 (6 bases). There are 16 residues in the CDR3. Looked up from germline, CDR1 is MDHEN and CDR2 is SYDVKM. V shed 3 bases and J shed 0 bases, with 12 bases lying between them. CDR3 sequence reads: CASSFDRGYSNQPQHF. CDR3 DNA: TGTGCCAGCAGTTTCGATAGGGGGTATAGCAATCAGCCCCAGCATTTT.

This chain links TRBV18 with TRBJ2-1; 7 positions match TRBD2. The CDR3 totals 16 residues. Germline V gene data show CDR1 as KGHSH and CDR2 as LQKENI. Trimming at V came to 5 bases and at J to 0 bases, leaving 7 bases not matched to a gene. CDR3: CASSSSGESSYNEQFF. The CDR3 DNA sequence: TGTGCCAGCTCATCGAGCGGGGAGAGCTCCTACAATGAGCAGTTCTTC.

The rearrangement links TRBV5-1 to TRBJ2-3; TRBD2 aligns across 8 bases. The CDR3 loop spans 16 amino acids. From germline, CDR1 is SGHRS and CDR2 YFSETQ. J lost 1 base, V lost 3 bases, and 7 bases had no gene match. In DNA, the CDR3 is TGCGCCAGCAGCTACACCGGGACTAGGGGCACAGATACGCAGTATTTT. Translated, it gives CASSYTGTRGTDTQYF.

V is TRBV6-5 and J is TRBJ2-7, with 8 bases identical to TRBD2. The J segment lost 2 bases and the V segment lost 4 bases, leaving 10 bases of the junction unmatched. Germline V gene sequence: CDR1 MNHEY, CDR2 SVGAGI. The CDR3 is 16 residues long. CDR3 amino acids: CASSWGLSGGPYEQYF. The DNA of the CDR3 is TGTGCCAGCAGTTGGGGTCTGAGCGGGGGCCCCTACGAGCAGTACTTC.

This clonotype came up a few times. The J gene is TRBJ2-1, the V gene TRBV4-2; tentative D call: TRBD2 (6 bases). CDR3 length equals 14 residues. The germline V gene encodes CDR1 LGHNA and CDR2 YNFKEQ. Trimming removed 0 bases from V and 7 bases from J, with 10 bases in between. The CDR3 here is CASSQEASVNEQFF. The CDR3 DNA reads TGTGCCAGCAGCCAAGAGGCTAGCGTTAATGAGCAGTTCTTC.

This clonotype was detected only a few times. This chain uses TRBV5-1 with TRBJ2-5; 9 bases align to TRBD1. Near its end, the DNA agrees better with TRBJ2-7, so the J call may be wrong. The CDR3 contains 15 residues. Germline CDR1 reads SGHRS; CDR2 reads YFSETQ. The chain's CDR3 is CASSYAGTGFDEQYF. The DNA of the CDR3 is TGCGCCAGCAGCTACGCCGGGACAGGGTTCGACGAGCAGTACTTC.

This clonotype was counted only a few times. In DNA, the CDR3 is TGTGCCACCCGGCGGGGGGCCGAGGTTCAGACCCAGTACTTC. It is translated as CATRRGAEVQTQYF. V usage is TRBV6-1 and J usage is TRBJ2-5; 8 bases align to TRBD2. The CDR3 consists of 14 residues. After removal of 10 bases from V and 6 bases from J, the junction contained 13 bases not matched to a gene. Per the germline V gene, CDR1 is MNHNS and CDR2 is SASEGT.

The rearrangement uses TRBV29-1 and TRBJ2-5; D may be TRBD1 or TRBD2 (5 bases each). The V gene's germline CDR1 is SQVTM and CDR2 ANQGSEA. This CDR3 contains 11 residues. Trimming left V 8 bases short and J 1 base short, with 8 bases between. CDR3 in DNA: TGCAGCCCCGGGACCCAAGAGACCCAGTACTTC. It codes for CSPGTQETQYF. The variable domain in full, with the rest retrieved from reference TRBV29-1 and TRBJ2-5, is SAVISQKPSRDICQRGTSLTIQCQVDSQVTMMFWYRQQPGQSLTLIATANQGSEATYESGFVIDKFPISRPNLTFSTLTVSNMSPEDSSIYLCSPGTQETQYFGPGTRLLVL.